This TCR beta chain came from a study of patients and donors after allogeneic stem cell transplantation (TCRdb year 2020). Library prep was done by RT-PCR. The sequencing machine was a NextSeq 550. TCRdb reanalyzed the raw reads on its own, using fastp at Q25 for trimming and MiXCR for clone calling, and kept in-frame beta chains. Here each entry gathers all rows of one CDR3 protein and keeps the most common genes and DNA. Counted in this sample were roughly 200,000 distinct CDR3 sequences; around two fifths of them appeared once. The top ten hold roughly 12% of the sample. On this clonotype itself: Its antigen is currently not known. No qualities accompany the bases; no much larger clone lies one base away.

V is reduced by 6 bases and J by 0 bases, leaving a spacing of 15 bases between them. CDR1 and CDR2 were assigned from the germline V gene as ENHRY and SYGVKD. Inclusive of the bounding cysteine and phenylalanine, the CDR3 is 16 residues long. Of all the DNA, just the CDR3 is kept, 48 bases in frame from base 1. This sequence uses TRBV10-3 and TRBJ1-5, with the identity of the D gene unclear. This TCR was sampled from a human donor who was either an allogeneic HSCT recipient or a stem cell or donor lymphocyte infusion donor (not recorded which). It is not recorded whose cells these are; they may come from a transplant donor. Specimen: blood, either unsorted or a sorted T cell fraction (not recorded which). The nucleotide sequence is given as TGTGCCATCAGCTCCGGGAGCACGGATAGCAATCAGCCCCAGCATTTT. Its protein reads: CAISSGSTDSNQPQHF.